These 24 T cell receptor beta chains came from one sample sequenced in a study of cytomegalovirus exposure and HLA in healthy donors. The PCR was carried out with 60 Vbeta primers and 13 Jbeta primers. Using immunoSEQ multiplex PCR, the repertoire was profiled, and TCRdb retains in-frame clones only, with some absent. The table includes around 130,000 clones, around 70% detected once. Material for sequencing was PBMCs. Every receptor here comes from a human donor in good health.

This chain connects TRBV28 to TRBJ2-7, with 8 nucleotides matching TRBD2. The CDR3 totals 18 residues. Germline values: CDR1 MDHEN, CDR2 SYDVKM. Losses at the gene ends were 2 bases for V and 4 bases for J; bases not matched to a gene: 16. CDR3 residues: CASSLLPHSGAPSYEQYF. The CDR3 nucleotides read TGTGCCAGCAGTTTACTTCCCCATAGCGGGGCACCCTCGTACGAGCAGTACTTC. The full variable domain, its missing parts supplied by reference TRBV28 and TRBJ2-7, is DVKVTQSSRYLVKRTGEKVFLECVQDMDHENMFWYRQDPGLGLRLIYFSYDVKMKEKGDIPEGYSVSREKKERFSLILESASTNQTSMYLCASSLLPHSGAPSYEQYFGPGTRLTVT.

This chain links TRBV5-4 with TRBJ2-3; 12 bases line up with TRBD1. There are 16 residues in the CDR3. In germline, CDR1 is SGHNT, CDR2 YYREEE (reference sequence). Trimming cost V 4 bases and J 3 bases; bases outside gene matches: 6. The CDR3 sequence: CASSSGGQGATDTQYF. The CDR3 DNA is TGTGCCAGCAGCAGTGGGGGACAGGGGGCAACAGATACGCAGTATTTT.

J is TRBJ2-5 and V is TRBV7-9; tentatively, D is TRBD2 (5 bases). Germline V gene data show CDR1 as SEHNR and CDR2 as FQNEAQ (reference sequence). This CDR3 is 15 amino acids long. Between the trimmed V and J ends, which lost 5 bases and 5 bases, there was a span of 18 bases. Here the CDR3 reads CASSPRFGGLETQYF. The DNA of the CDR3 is TGTGCCAGCAGCCCAAGGTTCGGCGGGCTGGAGACCCAGTACTTC.

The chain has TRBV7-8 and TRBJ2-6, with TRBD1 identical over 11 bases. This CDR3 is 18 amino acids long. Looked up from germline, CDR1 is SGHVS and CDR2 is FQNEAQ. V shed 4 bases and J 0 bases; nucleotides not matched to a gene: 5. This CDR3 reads CASSSPGTGGSGANVLTF. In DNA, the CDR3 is TGTGCCAGCAGCTCGCCGGGGACAGGGGGCTCTGGGGCCAACGTCCTGACTTTC.

The CDR3 loop reads CASSLEVPNIQYF. The CDR3 region has the DNA TGTGCCAGCAGTTTGGAGGTCCCAAACATTCAGTACTTC. V and J are TRBV28 and TRBJ2-4; TRBD2 is a possible D gene (5 bases). Trimming pared 3 bases from V and 6 bases from J, leaving 9 bases between. The CDR3 runs to 13 residues. Per the germline V gene, CDR1 is MDHEN and CDR2 is SYDVKM.

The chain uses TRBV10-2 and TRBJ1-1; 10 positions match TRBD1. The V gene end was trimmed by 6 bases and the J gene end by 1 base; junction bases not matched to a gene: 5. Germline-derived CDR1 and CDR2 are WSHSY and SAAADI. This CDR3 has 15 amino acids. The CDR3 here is CASRRDRGQNTEAFF. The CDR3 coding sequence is TGCGCCAGCAGGAGGGACAGGGGACAGAACACTGAAGCTTTCTTT.

The CDR3 DNA follows: TGCGCCAGCAGCCTCTTGGGGAGTTACGGGGAGCTGTTTTTT. Translation gives CASSLLGSYGELFF. The gene calls are TRBV4-3 and TRBJ2-2; maybe TRBD2 (5 bases). This CDR3 spans 14 amino acids. Trimming shortened V by 4 bases and J by 7 bases, and 13 bases separated the two germline ends. CDR1 and CDR2 (germline): LGHNA, YSLEER.

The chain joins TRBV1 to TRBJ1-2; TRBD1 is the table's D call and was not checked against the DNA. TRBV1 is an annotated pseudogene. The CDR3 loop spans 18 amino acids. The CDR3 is CTSSPAKIRGQGKQSYTF. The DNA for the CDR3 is TGCACCAGCAGTCCCGCGAAGATTCGGGGCCAGGGGAAACAGAGCTACACCTTC.

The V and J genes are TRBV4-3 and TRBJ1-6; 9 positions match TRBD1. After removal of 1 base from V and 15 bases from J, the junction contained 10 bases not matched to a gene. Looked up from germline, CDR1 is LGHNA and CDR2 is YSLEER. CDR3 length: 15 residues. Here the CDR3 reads CASSQARGQGRYLHF. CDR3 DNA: TGCGCCAGCAGCCAAGCGCGGGGACAGGGTCGGTACCTCCACTTT.

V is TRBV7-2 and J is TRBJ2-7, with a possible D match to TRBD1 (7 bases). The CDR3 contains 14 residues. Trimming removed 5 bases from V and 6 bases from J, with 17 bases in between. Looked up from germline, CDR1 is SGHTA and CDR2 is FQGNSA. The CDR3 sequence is CASSRTGGFLEQYF. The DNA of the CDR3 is TGTGCCAGCAGCCGGACAGGAGGGTTCCTCGAGCAGTACTTC.

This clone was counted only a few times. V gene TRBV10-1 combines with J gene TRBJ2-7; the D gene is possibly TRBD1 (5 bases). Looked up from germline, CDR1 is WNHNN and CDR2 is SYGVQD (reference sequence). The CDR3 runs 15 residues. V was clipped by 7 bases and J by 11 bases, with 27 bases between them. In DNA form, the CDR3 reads TGCGCCAGCATTTTTCAGGGCACAAGGCACCAAGGCAAGTACTTC. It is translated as CASIFQGTRHQGKYF.

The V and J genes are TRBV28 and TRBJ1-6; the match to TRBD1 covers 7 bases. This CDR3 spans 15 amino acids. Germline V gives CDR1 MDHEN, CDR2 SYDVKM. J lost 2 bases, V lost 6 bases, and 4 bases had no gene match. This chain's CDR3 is CASREQGTYNSPLHF. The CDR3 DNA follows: TGTGCCAGCAGGGAACAGGGGACCTATAATTCACCCCTCCACTTT. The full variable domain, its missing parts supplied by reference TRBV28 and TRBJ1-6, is DVKVTQSSRYLVKRTGEKVFLECVQDMDHENMFWYRQDPGLGLRLIYFSYDVKMKEKGDIPEGYSVSREKKERFSLILESASTNQTSMYLCASREQGTYNSPLHFGNGTRLTVT.

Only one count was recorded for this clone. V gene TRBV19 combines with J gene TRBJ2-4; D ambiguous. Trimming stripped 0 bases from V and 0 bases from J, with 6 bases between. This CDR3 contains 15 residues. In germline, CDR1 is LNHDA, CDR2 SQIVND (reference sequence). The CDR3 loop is CASSIDPLAKNIQYF. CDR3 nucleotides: TGTGCCAGTAGTATAGATCCCCTAGCCAAAAACATTCAGTACTTC.

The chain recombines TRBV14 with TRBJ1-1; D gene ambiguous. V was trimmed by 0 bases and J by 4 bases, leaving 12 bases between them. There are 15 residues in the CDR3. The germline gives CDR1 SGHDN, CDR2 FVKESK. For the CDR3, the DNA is TGTGCCAGCAGCCAAGATCTTCGGGGATCCACTGAAGCTTTCTTT. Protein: CASSQDLRGSTEAFF.

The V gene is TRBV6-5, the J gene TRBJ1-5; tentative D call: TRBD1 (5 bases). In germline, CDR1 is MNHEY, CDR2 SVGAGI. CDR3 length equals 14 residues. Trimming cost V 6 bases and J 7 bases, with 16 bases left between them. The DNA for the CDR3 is TGTGCCAGCAGGCCTCAGGGAAGGTTCCAGCCCCAGCATTTT. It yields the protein CASRPQGRFQPQHF.

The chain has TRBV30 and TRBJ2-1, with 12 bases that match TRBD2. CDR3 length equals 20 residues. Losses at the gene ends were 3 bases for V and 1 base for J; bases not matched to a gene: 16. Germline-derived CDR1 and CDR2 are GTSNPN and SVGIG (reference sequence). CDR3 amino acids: CAWSLIIGLAGYPSYNEQFF. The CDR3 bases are TGTGCCTGGAGCCTGATAATCGGACTAGCGGGATACCCTTCCTACAATGAGCAGTTCTTC.

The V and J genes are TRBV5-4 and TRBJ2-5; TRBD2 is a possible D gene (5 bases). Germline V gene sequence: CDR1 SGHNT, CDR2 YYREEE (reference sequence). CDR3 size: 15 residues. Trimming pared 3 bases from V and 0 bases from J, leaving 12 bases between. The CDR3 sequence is CASSSPSGYQETQYF. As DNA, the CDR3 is TGTGCCAGCAGCTCCCCCTCGGGGTACCAAGAGACCCAGTACTTC.

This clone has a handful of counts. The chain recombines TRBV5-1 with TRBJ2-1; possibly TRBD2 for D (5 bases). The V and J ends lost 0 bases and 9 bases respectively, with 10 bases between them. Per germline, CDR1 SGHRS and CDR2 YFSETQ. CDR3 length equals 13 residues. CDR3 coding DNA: TGCGCCAGCAGCTTGGCCCCTAGCCTTGAGCAGTTCTTC. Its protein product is CASSLAPSLEQFF.

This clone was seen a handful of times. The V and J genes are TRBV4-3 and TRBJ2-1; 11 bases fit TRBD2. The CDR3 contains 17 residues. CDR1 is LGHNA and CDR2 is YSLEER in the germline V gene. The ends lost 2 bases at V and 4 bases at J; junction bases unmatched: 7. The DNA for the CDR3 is TGCGCCAGCAGCCAAACAATAGCGGGGGGGTATTACAATGAGCAGTTCTTC. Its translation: CASSQTIAGGYYNEQFF.

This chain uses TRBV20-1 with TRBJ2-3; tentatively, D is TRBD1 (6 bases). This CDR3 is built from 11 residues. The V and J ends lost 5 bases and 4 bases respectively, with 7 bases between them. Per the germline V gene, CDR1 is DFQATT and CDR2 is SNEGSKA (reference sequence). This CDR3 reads CSAWTADTQYF. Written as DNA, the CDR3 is TGCAGTGCTTGGACAGCAGATACGCAGTATTTT.

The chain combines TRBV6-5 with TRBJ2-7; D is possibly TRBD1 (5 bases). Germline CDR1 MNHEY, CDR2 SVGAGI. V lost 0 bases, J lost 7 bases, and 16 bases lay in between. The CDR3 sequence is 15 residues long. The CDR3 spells CASSYSRSGAREQYF. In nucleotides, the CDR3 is TGTGCCAGCAGTTACTCTAGGTCTGGGGCTCGGGAGCAGTACTTC.

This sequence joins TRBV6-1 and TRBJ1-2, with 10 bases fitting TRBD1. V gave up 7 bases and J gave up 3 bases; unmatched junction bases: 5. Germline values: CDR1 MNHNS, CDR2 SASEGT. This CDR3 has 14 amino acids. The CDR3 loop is CASTPTGGYYGYTF. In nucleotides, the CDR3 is TGTGCCAGCACCCCGACAGGGGGCTACTATGGCTACACCTTC.

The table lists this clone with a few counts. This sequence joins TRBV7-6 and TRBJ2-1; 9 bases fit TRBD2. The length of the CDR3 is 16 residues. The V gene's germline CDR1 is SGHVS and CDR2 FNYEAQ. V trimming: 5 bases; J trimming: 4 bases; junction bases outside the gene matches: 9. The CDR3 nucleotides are TGTGCCAGCAGCCCCCACCCTAGCGGGGAATACAATGAGCAGTTCTTC. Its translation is CASSPHPSGEYNEQFF.

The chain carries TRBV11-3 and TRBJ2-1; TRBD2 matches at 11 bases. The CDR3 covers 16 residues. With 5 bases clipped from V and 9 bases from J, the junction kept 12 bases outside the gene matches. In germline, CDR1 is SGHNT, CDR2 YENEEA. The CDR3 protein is CASSLGLAEPLVEQFF. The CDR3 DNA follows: TGTGCCAGCAGCCTGGGACTAGCGGAACCTCTAGTTGAGCAGTTCTTC.